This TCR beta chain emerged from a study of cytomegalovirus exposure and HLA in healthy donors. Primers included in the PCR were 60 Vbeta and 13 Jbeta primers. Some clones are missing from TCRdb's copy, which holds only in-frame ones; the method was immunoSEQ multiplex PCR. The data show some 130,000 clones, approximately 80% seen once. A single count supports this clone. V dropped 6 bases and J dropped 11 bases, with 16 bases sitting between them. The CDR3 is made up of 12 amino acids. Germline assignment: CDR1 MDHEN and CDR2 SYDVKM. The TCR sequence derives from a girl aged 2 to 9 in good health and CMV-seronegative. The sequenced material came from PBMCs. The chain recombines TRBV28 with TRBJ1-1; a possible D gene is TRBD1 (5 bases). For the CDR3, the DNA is TGTGCCAGCAGCCAATCAGGGCGGCGCGCTTTCTTT. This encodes CASSQSGRRAFF. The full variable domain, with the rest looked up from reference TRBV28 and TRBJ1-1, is DVKVTQSSRYLVKRTGEKVFLECVQDMDHENMFWYRQDPGLGLRLIYFSYDVKMKEKGDIPEGYSVSREKKERFSLILESASTNQTSMYLCASSQSGRRAFFGQGTRLTVV.